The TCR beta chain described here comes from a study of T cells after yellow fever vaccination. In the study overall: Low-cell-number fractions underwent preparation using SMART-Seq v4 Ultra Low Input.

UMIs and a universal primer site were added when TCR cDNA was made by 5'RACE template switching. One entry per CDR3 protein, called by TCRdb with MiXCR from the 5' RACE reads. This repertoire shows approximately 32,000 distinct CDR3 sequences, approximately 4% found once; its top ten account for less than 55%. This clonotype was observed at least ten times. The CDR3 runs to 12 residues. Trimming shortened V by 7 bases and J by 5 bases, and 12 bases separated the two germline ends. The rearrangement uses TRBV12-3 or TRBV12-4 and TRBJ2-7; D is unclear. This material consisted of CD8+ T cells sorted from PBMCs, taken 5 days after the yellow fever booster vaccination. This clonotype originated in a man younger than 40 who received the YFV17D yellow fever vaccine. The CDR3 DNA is TGTGCCAGCACCCCCGGGCCAGACGAGCAGTACTTC. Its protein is CASTPGPDEQYF.